The table lists the clone carrying this TCR beta chain with a few counts. A second PCR, run for roughly 7 to 12 cycles, used a sample-barcoded 5' primer plus a J-beta primer mix. Each cDNA molecule was tagged by a template-switch adaptor that had 12 random nucleotides. TCRdb ran MiXCR on the 5' RACE reads and lists one entry per CDR3 protein. The sample consists of about 500,000 distinct CDR3 sequences, nearly 25% of them appearing once. The sample is drawn from a study of blood T cells in healthy people across ages. Separately, the same data were catalogued under a study of T cells of mothers and their children.

The sequenced sample was blood. The receptor's source is a boy younger than 18 in good health.

CDR3 region: CASRMLFRGAPTTNYGYTF. The CDR3 DNA reads as TGTGCCAGCCGGATGCTCTTCAGGGGAGCCCCCACTACTAACTATGGCTACACCTTC. The chain is built from TRBV7-9 and TRBJ1-2; the D gene is possibly TRBD1 (6 bases). Germline-derived CDR1 and CDR2 are SEHNR and FQNEAQ (reference sequence). Deletions cut 8 bases from V and 0 bases from J, with 28 bases between. This CDR3 comprises 19 residues.